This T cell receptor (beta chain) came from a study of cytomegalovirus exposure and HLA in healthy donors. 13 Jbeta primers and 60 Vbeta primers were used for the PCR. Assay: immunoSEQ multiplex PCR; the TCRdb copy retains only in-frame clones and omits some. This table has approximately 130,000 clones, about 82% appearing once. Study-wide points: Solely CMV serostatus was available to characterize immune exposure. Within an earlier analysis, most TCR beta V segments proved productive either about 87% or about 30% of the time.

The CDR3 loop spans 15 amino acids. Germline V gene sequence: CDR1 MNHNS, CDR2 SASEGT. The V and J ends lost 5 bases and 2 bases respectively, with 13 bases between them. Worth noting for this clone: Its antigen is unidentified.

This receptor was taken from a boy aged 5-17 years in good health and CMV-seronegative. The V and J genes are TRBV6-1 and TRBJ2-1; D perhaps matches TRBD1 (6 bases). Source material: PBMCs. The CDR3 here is CASSRLQGTYNEQFF. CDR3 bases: TGTGCCAGCAGTAGATTACAGGGAACCTACAATGAGCAGTTCTTC.